Following are 4 T cell receptor beta chains from one sample sequenced in a study of PD-L1 blockade in urothelial cancer. Produced via immunoSEQ multiplex PCR; TCRdb's table is partial and in-frame only. The sample consists of tens of thousands of clones, around 87% of them appearing once. Time point meaning: pretreatment peripheral blood. The starting material was PBMCs, obtained around atezolizumab (anti-PD-L1) treatment. These receptors all stem from a man in his fifties or sixties with urothelial cancer.

The CDR3 is CASSQDPHPSLPVTQYF. DNA for the CDR3: TGCGCCAGCAGCCAAGACCCTCATCCTAGCCTCCCGGTAACCCAGTACTTC. The chain carries TRBV4-1 and TRBJ2-5, with a possible D match to TRBD2 (5 bases). The CDR3 covers 17 residues. V dropped 0 bases and J dropped 8 bases, with 22 bases sitting between them. CDR1 MGHRA and CDR2 YSYEKL come from the germline V gene.

The rearrangement joins TRBV27 to TRBJ1-2, with TRBD1 identical over 12 bases. This CDR3 has 15 residues. Looked up from germline, CDR1 is MNHEY and CDR2 is SMNVEV (reference sequence). With 5 bases clipped from V and 4 bases from J, the junction kept 5 bases outside the gene matches. As DNA, the CDR3 is TGTGCCAGCAGTGGGGGGACAGGGGGCAGCTATGGCTACACCTTC. Residues: CASSGGTGGSYGYTF.

This clone was seen just once. V and J are TRBV7-6 and TRBJ2-3, with 10 positions matching TRBD2. Germline V gives CDR1 SGHVS, CDR2 FNYEAQ. The CDR3 runs 15 residues. V gave up 5 bases and J gave up 6 bases; unmatched junction bases: 8. CDR3 sequence: CASSPIAGGLDTQYF. DNA for the CDR3: TGTGCCAGCAGCCCAATAGCGGGGGGCCTGGATACGCAGTATTTT.

The rearrangement links TRBV30 to TRBJ1-5; TRBD1 matches 8 bases. This CDR3 region has 13 residues. Per germline, CDR1 GTSNPN and CDR2 SVGIG (reference sequence). V dropped 5 bases and J dropped 7; count of bases not matched to a gene: 7. The CDR3: CAWGQGSRQPQHF. Here the CDR3 DNA reads TGTGCCTGGGGACAGGGCTCGCGGCAGCCCCAGCATTTT.